Included here is one T cell receptor beta chain sequence, with context. TCRdb's copy holds only in-frame clones and misses some; the assay was immunoSEQ multiplex PCR. Among around 94,000 clones, around nine tenths were seen once, and the ten largest hold 3% to 4.5%. The data belong to a study of control samples from healthy donors and cancer patients. This CDR3 has 16 residues. V was pared by 2 bases and J by 2 bases, with 15 bases between. Germline CDR1 and CDR2: MNHNS and SASEGT. The receptor was isolated from a woman younger than 35 in good health. The chain joins TRBV6-1 to TRBJ1-2; possibly TRBD1 for D (6 bases). The specimen was blood. This chain's CDR3 is CASSEYVGGQNYGYTF. The CDR3, as DNA: TGTGCCAGCAGTGAATATGTTGGGGGGCAGAACTATGGCTACACCTTC.